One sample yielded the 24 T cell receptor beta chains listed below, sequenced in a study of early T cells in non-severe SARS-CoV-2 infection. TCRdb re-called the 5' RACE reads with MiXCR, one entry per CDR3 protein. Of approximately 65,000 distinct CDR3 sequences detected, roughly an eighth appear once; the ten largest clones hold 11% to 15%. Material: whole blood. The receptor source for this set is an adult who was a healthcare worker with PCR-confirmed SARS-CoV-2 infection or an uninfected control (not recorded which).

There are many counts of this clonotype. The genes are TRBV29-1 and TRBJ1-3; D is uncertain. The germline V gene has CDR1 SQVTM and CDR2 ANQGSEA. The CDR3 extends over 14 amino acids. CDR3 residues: CSGVRGSSGNTIYF. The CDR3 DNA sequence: TGCAGTGGCGTGCGGGGAAGCTCTGGAAACACCATATATTTT.

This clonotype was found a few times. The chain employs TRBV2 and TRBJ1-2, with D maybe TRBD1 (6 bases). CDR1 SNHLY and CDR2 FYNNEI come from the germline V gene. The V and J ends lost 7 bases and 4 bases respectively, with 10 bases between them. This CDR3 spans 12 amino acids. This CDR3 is CASTPTGYGYTF. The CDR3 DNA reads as TGTGCCAGCACTCCGACAGGCTATGGCTACACCTTC.

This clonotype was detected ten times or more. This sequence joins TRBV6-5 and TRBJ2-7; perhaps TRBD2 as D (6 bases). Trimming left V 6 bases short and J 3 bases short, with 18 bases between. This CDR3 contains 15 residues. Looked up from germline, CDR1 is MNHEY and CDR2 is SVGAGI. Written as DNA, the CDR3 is TGTGCCAGCAGCTCTCCCGGAGGGGCCGGCTACGAGCAGTACTTC. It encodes CASSSPGGAGYEQYF.

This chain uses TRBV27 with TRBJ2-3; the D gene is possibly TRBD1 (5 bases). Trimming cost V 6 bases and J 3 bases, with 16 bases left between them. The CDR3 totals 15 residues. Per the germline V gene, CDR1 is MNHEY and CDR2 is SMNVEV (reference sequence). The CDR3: CASSLTFQGTDTQYF. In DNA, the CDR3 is TGTGCCAGCAGCTTAACCTTTCAGGGAACAGATACGCAGTATTTT.

Here the CDR3 reads CASSQDANTGELFF. Here the CDR3 DNA reads TGTGCCAGCAGCCAAGATGCGAACACCGGGGAGCTGTTTTTT. The chain has TRBV4-2 and TRBJ2-2; no reliable D call. V was trimmed by 0 bases and J by 0 bases, leaving 2 bases between them. Germline loops: CDR1 LGHNA, CDR2 YNFKEQ. This CDR3 has 14 residues.

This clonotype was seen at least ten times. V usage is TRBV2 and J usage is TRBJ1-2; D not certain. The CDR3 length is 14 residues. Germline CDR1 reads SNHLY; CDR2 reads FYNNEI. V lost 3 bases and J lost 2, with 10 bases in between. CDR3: CASSDLGKNYGYTF. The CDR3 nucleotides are TGTGCCAGCAGTGACCTGGGCAAAAACTATGGCTACACCTTC.

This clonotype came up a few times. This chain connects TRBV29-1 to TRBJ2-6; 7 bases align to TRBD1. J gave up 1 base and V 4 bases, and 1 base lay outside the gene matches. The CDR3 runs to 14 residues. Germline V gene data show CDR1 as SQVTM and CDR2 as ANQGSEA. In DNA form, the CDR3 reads TGCAGCGTTGGACAGGGTTCTGGGGCCAACGTCCTGACTTTC. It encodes CSVGQGSGANVLTF.

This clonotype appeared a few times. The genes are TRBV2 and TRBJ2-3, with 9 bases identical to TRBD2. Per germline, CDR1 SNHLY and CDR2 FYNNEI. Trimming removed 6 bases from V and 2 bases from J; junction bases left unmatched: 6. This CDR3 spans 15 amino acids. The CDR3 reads CASRKLAGSTDTQYF. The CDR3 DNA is TGTGCCAGCAGGAAACTAGCGGGCTCCACAGATACGCAGTATTTT.

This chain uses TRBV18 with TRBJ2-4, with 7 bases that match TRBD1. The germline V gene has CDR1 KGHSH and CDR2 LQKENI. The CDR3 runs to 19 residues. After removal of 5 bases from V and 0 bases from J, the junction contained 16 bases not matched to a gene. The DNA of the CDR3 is TGTGCCAGCTCAGCAATACCCGGGACAGCAAACTTAGCCAAAAACATTCAGTACTTC. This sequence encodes CASSAIPGTANLAKNIQYF.

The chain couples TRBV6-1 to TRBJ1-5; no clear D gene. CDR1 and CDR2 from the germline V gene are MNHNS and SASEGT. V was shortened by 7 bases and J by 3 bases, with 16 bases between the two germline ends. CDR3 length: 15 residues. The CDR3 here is CASNEASGYNQPQHF. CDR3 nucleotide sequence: TGTGCCAGCAACGAAGCGTCGGGGTACAATCAGCCCCAGCATTTT.

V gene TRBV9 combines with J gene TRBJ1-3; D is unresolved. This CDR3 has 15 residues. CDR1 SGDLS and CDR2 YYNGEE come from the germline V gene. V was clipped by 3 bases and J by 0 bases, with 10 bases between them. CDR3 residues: CASSAGLTSGNTIYF. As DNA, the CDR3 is TGTGCCAGCAGCGCAGGACTGACCTCTGGAAACACCATATATTTT. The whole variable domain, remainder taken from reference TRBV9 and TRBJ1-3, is DSGVTQTPKHLITATGQRVTLRCSPRSGDLSVYWYQQSLDQGLQFLIQYYNGEERAKGNILERFSAQQFPDLHSELNLSSLELGDSALYFCASSAGLTSGNTIYFGEGSWLTVV.

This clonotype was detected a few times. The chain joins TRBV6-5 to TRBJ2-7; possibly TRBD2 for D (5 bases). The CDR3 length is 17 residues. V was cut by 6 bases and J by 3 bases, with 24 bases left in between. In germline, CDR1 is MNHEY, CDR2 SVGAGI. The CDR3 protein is CASSHPGPETLVYEQYF. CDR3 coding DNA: TGTGCCAGCAGCCACCCTGGGCCTGAGACACTAGTCTACGAGCAGTACTTC.

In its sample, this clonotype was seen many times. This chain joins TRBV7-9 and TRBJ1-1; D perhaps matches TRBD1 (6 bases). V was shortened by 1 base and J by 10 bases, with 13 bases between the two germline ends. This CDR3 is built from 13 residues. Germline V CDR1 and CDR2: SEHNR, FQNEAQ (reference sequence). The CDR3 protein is CASSLEGKGGAFF. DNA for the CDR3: TGTGCCAGCAGCTTAGAGGGCAAGGGGGGAGCTTTCTTT.

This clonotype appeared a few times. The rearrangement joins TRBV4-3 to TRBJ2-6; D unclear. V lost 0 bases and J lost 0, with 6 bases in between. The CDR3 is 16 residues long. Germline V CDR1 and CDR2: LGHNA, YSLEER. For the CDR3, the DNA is TGCGCCAGCAGCCAAGATACTTACTCTGGGGCCAACGTCCTGACTTTC. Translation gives CASSQDTYSGANVLTF.

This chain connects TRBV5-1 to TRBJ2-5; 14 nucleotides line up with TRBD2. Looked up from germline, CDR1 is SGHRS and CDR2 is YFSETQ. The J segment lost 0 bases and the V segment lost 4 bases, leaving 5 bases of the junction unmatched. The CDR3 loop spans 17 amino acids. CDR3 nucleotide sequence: TGCGCCAGCAGCCGCTGGGGACTAGCGGGGGACCAAGAGACCCAGTACTTC. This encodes CASSRWGLAGDQETQYF.

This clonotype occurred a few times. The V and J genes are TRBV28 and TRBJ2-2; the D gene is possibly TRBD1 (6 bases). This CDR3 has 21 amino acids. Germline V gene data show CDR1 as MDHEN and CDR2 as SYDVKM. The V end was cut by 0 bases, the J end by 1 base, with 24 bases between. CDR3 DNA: TGTGCCAGCAGTTTATGGTCATGGGGCAGGGGAAATGAAAGGAACACCGGGGAGCTGTTTTTT. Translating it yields CASSLWSWGRGNERNTGELFF.

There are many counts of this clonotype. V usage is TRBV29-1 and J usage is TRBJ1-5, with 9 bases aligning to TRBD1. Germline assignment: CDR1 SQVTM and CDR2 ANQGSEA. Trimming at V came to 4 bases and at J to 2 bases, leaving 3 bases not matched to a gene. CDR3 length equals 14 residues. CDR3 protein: CSVATGGRNQPQHF. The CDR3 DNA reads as TGCAGCGTTGCGACAGGGGGTCGCAATCAGCCCCAGCATTTT.

The CDR3 sequence is CASSYRDSRAEQYF. The CDR3 DNA sequence: TGTGCCAGCAGCTACCGGGACAGCCGCGCCGAGCAGTACTTC. The chain carries TRBV7-2 and TRBJ2-7; TRBD1 aligns across 7 bases. With V trimmed by 4 bases and J by 6 bases, 9 bases remained unmatched. Germline values: CDR1 SGHTA, CDR2 FQGNSA. The CDR3 runs to 14 residues.

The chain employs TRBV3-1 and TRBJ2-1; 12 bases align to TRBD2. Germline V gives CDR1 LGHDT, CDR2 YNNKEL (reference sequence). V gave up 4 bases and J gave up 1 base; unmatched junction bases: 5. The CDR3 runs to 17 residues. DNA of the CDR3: TGTGCCAGCAGCCTTTGGACTAGCGGGGTATCCTACAATGAGCAGTTCTTC. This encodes CASSLWTSGVSYNEQFF.

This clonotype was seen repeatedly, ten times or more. CDR3 sequence: CSARSGGVSTDTQYF. The DNA of the CDR3 is TGCAGTGCTAGAAGCGGGGGGGTGAGCACAGATACGCAGTATTTT. V usage is TRBV20-1 and J usage is TRBJ2-3; 10 nucleotides align to TRBD2. The CDR3 spans 15 residues. Germline CDR1 DFQATT, CDR2 SNEGSKA (reference sequence). Trimming at V came to 2 bases and at J to 0 bases, leaving 2 bases not matched to a gene.

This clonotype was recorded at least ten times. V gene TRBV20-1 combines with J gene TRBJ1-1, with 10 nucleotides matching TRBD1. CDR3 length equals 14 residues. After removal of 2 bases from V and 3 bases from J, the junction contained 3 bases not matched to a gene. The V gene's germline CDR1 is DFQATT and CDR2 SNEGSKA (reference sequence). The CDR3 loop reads CSARKGQGYTEAFF. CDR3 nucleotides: TGCAGTGCTAGAAAGGGACAGGGGTACACTGAAGCTTTCTTT.

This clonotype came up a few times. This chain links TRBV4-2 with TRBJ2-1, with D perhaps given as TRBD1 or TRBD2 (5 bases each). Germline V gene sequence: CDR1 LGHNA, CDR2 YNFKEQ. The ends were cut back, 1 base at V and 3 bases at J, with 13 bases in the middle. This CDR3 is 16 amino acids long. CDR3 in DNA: TGTGCCAGCAGCCAAGCAGGGACCACGGACTACAATGAGCAGTTCTTC. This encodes CASSQAGTTDYNEQFF.

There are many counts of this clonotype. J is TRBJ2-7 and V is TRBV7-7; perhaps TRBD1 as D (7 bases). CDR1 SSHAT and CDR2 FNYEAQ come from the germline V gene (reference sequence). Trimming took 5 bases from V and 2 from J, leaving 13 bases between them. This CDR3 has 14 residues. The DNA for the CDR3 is TGTGCCAGCAGCGCGCGGGACAGACCCTACGAGCAGTACTTC. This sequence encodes CASSARDRPYEQYF.

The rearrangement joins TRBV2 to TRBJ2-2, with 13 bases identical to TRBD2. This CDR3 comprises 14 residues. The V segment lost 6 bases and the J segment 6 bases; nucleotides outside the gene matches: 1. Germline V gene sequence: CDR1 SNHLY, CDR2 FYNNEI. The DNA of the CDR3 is TGTGCCAGCAGGGGACTAGCGGGGTCCGGGGAGCTGTTTTTT. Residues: CASRGLAGSGELFF. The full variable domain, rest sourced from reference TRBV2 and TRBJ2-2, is EPEVTQTPSHQVTQMGQEVILRCVPISNHLYFYWYRQILGQKVEFLVSFYNNEISEKSEIFDDQFSVERPDGSNFTLKIRSTKLEDSAMYFCASRGLAGSGELFFGEGSRLTVL.